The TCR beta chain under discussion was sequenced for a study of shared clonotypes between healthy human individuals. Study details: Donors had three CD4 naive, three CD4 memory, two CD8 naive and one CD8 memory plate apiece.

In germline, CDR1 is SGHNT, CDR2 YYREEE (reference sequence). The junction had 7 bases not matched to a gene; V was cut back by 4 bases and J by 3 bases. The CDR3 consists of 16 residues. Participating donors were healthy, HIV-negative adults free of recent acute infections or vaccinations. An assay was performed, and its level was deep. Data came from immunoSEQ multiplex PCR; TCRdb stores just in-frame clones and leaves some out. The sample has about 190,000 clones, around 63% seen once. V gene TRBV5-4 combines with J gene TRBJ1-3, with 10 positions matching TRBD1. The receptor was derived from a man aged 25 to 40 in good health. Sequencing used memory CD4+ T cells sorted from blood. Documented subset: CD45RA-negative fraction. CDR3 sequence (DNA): TGTGCCAGCAGCGATCGACAGGGGGCTGGTGGAAACACCATATATTTT. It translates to CASSDRQGAGGNTIYF. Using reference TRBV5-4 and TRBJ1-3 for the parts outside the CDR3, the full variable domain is ETGVTQSPTHLIKTRGQQVTLRCSSQSGHNTVSWYQQALGQGPQFIFQYYREEENGRGNFPPRFSGLQFPNYSSELNVNALELDDSALYLCASSDRQGAGGNTIYFGEGSWLTVV.